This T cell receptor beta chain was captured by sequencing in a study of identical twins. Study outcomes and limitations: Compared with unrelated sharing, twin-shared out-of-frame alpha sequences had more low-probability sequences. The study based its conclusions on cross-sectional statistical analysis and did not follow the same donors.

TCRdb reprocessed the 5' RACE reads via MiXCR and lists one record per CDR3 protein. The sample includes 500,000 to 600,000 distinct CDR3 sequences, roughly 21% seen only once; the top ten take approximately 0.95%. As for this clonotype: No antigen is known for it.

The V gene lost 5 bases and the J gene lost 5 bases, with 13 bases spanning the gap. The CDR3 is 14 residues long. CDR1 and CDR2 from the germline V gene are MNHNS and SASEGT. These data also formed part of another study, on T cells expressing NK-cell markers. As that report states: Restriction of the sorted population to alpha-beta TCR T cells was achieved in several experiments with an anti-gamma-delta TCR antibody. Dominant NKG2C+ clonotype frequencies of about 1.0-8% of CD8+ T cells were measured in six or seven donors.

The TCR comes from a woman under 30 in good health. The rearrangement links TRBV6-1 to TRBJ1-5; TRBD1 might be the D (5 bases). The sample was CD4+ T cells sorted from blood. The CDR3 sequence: CASSPGTEDQPQHF. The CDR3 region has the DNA TGTGCCAGCAGTCCCGGGACGGAAGATCAGCCCCAGCATTTT.